Listed below are T cell receptor beta chains from one sample, sequenced in a study of T-cell reconstitution after alpha-beta-depleted transplantation in children. TCRdb processed the PCR reads anew with MiXCR; each CDR3 protein has one entry. The sample contains 450,000 to 550,000 distinct CDR3 sequences, about an eighth of which appear only once. Sample: PBMCs, mostly from graft donor cells, taken 180 days after TCRalphabeta/CD19-depleted stem cell transplant. These receptor sequences come from a female patient between 2 and 15 years old who had a stem cell transplant for aplastic anemia, so the T cells may come from the graft donor. Each CDR3 is given without its conserved first and last residue.

v_call	cdr3_aa
TRBV24-1	ATSDRRGADTGELF
TRBV29-1	SVETPPLPEAF
TRBV10-3	AISLGLAGSYNEQF
TRBV15	ATTRDSAVSSYNEQF
TRBV28	ASSFRGTGELF
TRBV20-1	SASDRANSPLH
TRBV9	ASKGRQGSNTGELF
TRBV27	ASSLWGQGAVGTQY
TRBV5-6	ASSLETSGCADTQY
TRBV12-3/TRBV12-4	ASSLMAANTEAF
TRBV11-1	ASSLEMGETQY
TRBV5-6	ASSFIAGGRNEQF
TRBV27	ASSFRAEGTGELF
TRBV5-1	ASSLVERVSDTQY
TRBV12-3/TRBV12-4	ASSFIAARNIQY
TRBV28	ASSHRGRGTYNEQF
TRBV27	ASSPGAGGGNSPLH
TRBV11-3	ASSLREQSGELF
TRBV20-1	SAREGLAGAGTGELF
TRBV4-3	ASSPLAGEPYNEQF
TRBV10-3	AISRSLFDEKLF
TRBV9	ASSVAGYPYNEQF
TRBV15	ATSRDRGRDEQY
TRBV12-3/TRBV12-4	ASSQTGSSGNTIY
TRBV27	ASSLQDRGQDGYT
TRBV28	ASSYRALSTDTQY
TRBV27	ASSFLGGNQPQH
TRBV16	ASSQSPGVGYGYT
TRBV6-5	ASSYSGQTNQPQH
TRBV21-1	ATSEEGTYGYT
TRBV20-1	SARDAGKFTDTQY
TRBV6-1	ASSSGQSNEKLF
TRBV5-5	ASSLFFQRESSYNEQF
TRBV27	ASSTGHGVGAQY
TRBV7-3	ASSLMTGGPIEQF